The 2 T cell receptor beta chains presented below share a single source sample, sequenced in a study of T-cell reconstitution after alpha-beta-depleted transplantation in children. Construction of the TCRbeta library involved unique molecular identifiers. TCRdb itself ran the PCR reads through MiXCR, one entry per CDR3 protein. The sample lists some 830,000 distinct CDR3 sequences; roughly 16% were seen once. The material was PBMCs, mostly from graft donor cells, obtained 360 days after TCRalphabeta/CD19-depleted stem cell transplant. The receptors derive from a male patient between 10 and 17 years old who had a stem cell transplant for acute lymphoblastic leukemia, so the T cells may come from the graft donor.

With regard to this clonotype: This may stem from a read error, because a much larger clone lies one nucleotide away. The genes are TRBV6-2 or TRBV6-3 and TRBJ2-7; D may be TRBD1 or TRBD2 (6 bases each). Trimming removed 7 bases from V and 3 bases from J, with 13 bases in between. CDR3 length equals 13 residues. CDR1 and CDR2 from the germline V gene are MNHEY and SVGEGT. In DNA, the CDR3 is TGTGCCAGCATTCCGGCGGGACACTACGAGCAGTACTTC. The encoded protein is CASIPAGHYEQYF.

This clonotype was observed a few times. This chain joins TRBV9 and TRBJ1-4; 7 bases fit TRBD1. The CDR3 is made up of 14 amino acids. From germline, CDR1 is SGDLS and CDR2 YYNGEE. The junction had 5 bases not matched to a gene; V was cut back by 4 bases and J by 5 bases. The CDR3 is CASSLTGLNEKLFF. The CDR3 coding sequence is TGTGCCAGCAGCTTGACAGGGTTAAATGAAAAACTGTTTTTT.